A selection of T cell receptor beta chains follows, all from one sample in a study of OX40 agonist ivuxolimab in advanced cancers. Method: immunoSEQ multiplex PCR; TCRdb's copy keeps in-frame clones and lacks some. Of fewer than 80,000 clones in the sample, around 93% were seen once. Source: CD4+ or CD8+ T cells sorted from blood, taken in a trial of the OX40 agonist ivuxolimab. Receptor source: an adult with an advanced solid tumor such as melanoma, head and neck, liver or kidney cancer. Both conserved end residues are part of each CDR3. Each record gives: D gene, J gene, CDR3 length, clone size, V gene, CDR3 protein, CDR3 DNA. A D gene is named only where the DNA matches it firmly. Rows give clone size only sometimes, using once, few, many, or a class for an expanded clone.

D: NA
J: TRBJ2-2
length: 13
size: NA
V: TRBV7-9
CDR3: CASSPVVTGELFF
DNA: TGTGCCAGCAGCCCAGTGGTCACCGGGGAGCTGTTTTTT

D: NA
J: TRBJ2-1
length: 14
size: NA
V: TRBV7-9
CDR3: CASSLPLQGNEQFF
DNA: TGTGCCAGCAGCTTACCCCTGCAGGGCAATGAGCAGTTCTTC

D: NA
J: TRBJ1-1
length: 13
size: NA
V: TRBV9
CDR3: CASSLGGGTEAFF
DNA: TGTGCCAGCAGCCTGGGCGGCGGCACTGAAGCTTTCTTT

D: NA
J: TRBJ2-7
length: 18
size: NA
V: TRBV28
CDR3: CASSFLSGAGLRSYEQYF
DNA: TGTGCCAGCAGTTTTCTATCAGGGGCGGGACTCCGGTCCTACGAGCAGTACTTC

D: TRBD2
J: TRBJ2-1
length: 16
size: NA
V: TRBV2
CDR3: CASSGHSSGIYNEQFF
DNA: TGTGCCAGCAGCGGACATTCTAGCGGGATCTACAATGAGCAGTTCTTC

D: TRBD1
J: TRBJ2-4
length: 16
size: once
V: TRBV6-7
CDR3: CASSMGWGQAKNIQYF
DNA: TGTGCCAGCAGTATGGGCTGGGGACAGGCCAAAAACATTCAGTACTTC

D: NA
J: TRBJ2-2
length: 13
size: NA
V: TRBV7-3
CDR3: CASSFDSTGELFF
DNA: TGTGCCAGCAGCTTCGACTCCACCGGGGAGCTGTTTTTT

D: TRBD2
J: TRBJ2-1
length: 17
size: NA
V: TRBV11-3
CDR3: CASSFLPPLAGVWEQFF
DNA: TGTGCCAGCAGCTTTCTTCCCCCTCTAGCGGGAGTATGGGAGCAGTTCTTC

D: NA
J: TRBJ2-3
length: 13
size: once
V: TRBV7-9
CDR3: CASSFARTDTQYF
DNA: TGTGCCAGCAGCTTCGCCCGCACAGATACGCAGTATTTT

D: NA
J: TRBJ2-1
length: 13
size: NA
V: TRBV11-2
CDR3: CASLPAGADEQFF
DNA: TGTGCCAGTCTCCCGGCCGGGGCGGATGAGCAGTTCTTC

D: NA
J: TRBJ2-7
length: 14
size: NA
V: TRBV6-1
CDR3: CASSDLDKIYEQYF
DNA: TGTGCCAGCAGTGATTTGGACAAGATTTACGAGCAGTACTTC

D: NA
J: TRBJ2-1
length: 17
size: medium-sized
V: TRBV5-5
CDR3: CASSLGASSYGYNEQFF
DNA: TGTGCCAGCAGCTTGGGAGCCAGCTCCTACGGGTACAATGAGCAGTTCTTC

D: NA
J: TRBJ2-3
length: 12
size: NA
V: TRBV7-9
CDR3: CASSPITDTQYF
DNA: TGTGCCAGCAGCCCAATCACAGATACGCAGTATTTT

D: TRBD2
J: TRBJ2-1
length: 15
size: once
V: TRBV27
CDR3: CASSLGTSGHNEQFF
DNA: TGTGCCAGCAGTTTAGGGACTAGCGGGCACAATGAGCAGTTCTTC

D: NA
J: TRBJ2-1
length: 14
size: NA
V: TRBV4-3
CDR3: CASSAAVAYNEQLF
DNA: TGCGCCAGCAGCGCAGCAGTTGCGTACAATGAGCAGCTCTTC

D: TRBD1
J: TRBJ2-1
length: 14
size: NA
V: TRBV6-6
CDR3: CASSYGGQYNEQFF
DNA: TGTGCCAGCAGTTATGGGGGACAGTACAATGAGCAGTTCTTC

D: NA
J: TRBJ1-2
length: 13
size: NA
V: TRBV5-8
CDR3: CASRRAGADGYTF
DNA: TGTGCCAGCAGAAGGGCCGGGGCGGACGGCTACACCTTC